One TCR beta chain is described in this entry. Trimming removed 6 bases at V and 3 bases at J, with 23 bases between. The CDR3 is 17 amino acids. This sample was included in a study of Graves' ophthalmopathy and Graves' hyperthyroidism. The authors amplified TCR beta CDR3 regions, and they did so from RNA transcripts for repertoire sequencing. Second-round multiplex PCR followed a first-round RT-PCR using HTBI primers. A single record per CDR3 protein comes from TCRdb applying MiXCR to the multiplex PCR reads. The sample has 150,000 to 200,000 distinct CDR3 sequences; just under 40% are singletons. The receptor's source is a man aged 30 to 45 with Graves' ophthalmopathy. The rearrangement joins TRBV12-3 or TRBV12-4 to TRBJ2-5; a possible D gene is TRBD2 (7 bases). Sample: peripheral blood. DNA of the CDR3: TGTGCCAGCAGACCAAGGGGGGGGTCCTCCGGGGAAGAGACCCAGTACTTC. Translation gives CASRPRGGSSGEETQYF.